These T cell receptor beta chains were read from a single sample in a study of shared clonotypes between healthy human individuals. Repertoires were generated with immunoSEQ multiplex PCR, while TCRdb's copy carries only in-frame clones and drops some. The sample consists of a few hundred thousand clones, around 78% of them appearing once. Sequenced input: PBMCs. These receptors were collected from a woman in her thirties or forties in good health. Some clones in this sample may be carry-over from other donors' samples. Both conserved end residues are part of each CDR3. D genes are given only for firm matches. For some rows the clone size is stated as once, few or many, or as a class when expanded; others skip it.

j_call v_call clone_size d_call cdr3_aa cdr3_nt
TRBJ2-2 TRBV7-2 . . CASSFSRGTGELFF TGTGCCAGCAGCTTTTCAAGGGGGACCGGGGAGCTGTTTTTT
TRBJ1-2 TRBV29-1 . TRBD1 CSVGAQGVGYGYTF TGCAGCGTTGGGGCGCAGGGGGTTGGCTATGGCTACACCTTC
TRBJ2-7 TRBV7-6 . TRBD2 CASSLTSGAYEQYF TGTGCCAGCAGCCTCACTAGCGGCGCTTACGAGCAGTACTTC
TRBJ2-3 TRBV5-1 . TRBD2 CASSLGGVFDTQYF TGCGCCAGCAGCCTTGGGGGGGTATTTGATACGCAGTATTTT
TRBJ1-2 TRBV4-2 . . CASSQDGGTVNTF TGTGCCAGCAGCCAAGACGGGGGGACGGTAAACACCTTC
TRBJ2-5 TRBV5-1 few TRBD2 CASSWASGEGETQYF TGCGCCAGCAGCTGGGCTAGCGGAGAGGGGGAGACCCAGTACTTC
TRBJ2-4 TRBV10-3 . . CAIKPPKIRIHKNIQYF TGTGCCATCAAACCGCCCAAAATCCGCATACACAAAAACATTCAGTACTTC
TRBJ2-7 TRBV27 few . CASSLVPGIGGEQYF TGTGCCAGCAGTTTAGTCCCAGGGATTGGAGGCGAGCAGTACTTC
TRBJ1-4 TRBV2 . . CASRKGRGYEKLFF TGTGCCAGCAGGAAGGGCCGAGGGTATGAAAAACTGTTTTTT
TRBJ2-7 TRBV4-2 . . CASSQDLGQPYEQYF TGTGCCAGCAGCCAAGACCTGGGGCAACCCTACGAGCAGTACTTC
TRBJ1-4 TRBV11-2 . TRBD1 CASSLGGDRTLEKLFF TGTGCCAGCAGCTTAGGTGGGGACAGGACCCTCGAAAAACTGTTTTTT
TRBJ1-2 TRBV7-2 few . CASSLAEGNYGYTF TGTGCCAGCAGCTTAGCGGAGGGGAACTATGGCTACACCTTC
TRBJ2-5 TRBV29-1 . TRBD2 CSARTSMGETQYF TGCAGCGCTAGGACTAGCATGGGAGAGACCCAGTACTTC
TRBJ2-3 TRBV2 . . CASSETSTDTQYF TGTGCCAGCAGTGAGACAAGCACAGATACGCAGTATTTT
TRBJ1-5 TRBV2 . . CASTGLSNQPQHF TGTGCCAGCACAGGGTTAAGCAATCAGCCCCAGCATTTT
TRBJ2-7 TRBV27 . TRBD2 CATRPGLASDEQYF TGTGCCACCCGCCCCGGACTAGCAAGTGACGAGCAGTACTTC
TRBJ2-1 TRBV15 . TRBD2 CATSSGGLAGWEEQFF TGTGCCACCAGCAGTGGAGGACTAGCGGGATGGGAGGAGCAGTTCTTC
TRBJ2-1 TRBV9 . TRBD2 CASSLASGRANEQFF TGTGCCAGCAGCTTGGCTAGCGGGAGGGCTAATGAGCAGTTCTTC
TRBJ1-2 TRBV28 . . CASSNRDVYGYTF TGTGCCAGCAGCAACAGGGATGTCTATGGCTACACCTTC
TRBJ2-7 TRBV19 few . CASRPGTTYEQYF TGTGCCAGTAGGCCAGGGACGACCTACGAGCAGTACTTC
TRBJ2-2 TRBV5-1 . . CASSSAISNTGELFF TGCGCCAGCAGCTCTGCGATTTCGAACACCGGGGAGCTGTTTTTT
TRBJ2-7 TRBV27 . . CAALGANSYEQYF TGTGCCGCCCTGGGAGCGAACTCCTACGAGCAGTACTTC
TRBJ1-3 TRBV29-1 . TRBD1 CSVEEGQGGTIYF TGCAGCGTTGAAGAGGGACAGGGAGGGACCATATATTTT
TRBJ2-1 TRBV5-4 . . CASSSGGGNSYNEQFF TGTGCCAGCAGCTCGGGGGGCGGGAACTCCTACAATGAGCAGTTCTTC
TRBJ2-7 TRBV5-4 few . CASSLAPGRGNEQYF TGTGCCAGCAGCTTGGCGCCCGGCCGGGGAAACGAGCAGTACTTC
TRBJ2-7 TRBV5-4 once TRBD1 CASSLGDRVAYEQYF TGTGCCAGCAGCTTGGGGGACAGGGTCGCCTACGAGCAGTACTTC
TRBJ2-5 TRBV4-3 . TRBD2 CASSLGWGLAGEETQYF TGCGCCAGCAGCCTGGGGTGGGGACTAGCGGGAGAAGAGACCCAGTACTTC
TRBJ1-2 TRBV4-1 once . CASSQDSAGVGYGYTF TGCGCCAGCAGCCAAGACTCGGCAGGGGTTGGCTATGGCTACACCTTC
TRBJ1-5 TRBV28 many TRBD1 CASSGTGESQPQHF TGTGCCAGCAGTGGGACAGGGGAGAGCCAGCCCCAGCATTTT
TRBJ2-3 TRBV7-3 once . CASSLNGGDTDTQYF TGTGCCAGCAGTCTCAATGGGGGTGACACAGATACGCAGTATTTT
TRBJ2-1 TRBV9 . . CASSVGLVVRAYNEQFF TGTGCCAGCAGCGTAGGACTGGTAGTCAGGGCTTACAATGAGCAGTTCTTC
TRBJ1-2 TRBV2 . . CASSDRIPTLGGYTF TGTGCCAGCAGTGACAGGATCCCAACTCTGGGGGGCTACACCTTC
TRBJ1-1 TRBV23-1 . . CASSRNLSIRGWGDTEAFF TGCGCCAGCAGTCGCAATCTTTCTATTAGGGGCTGGGGTGATACTGAAGCTTTCTTT
TRBJ2-7 TRBV19 . TRBD2 CASSKYSGTSGSYEQYF TGTGCCAGTAGTAAATACTCCGGGACTAGCGGATCCTACGAGCAGTACTTC
TRBJ2-1 TRBV5-1 . . CASSLRPSSYNEQFF TGCGCCAGCAGCTTACGACCGAGCTCCTACAATGAGCAGTTCTTC
TRBJ2-1 TRBV30 . . CAWSKSRASYNEQFF TGTGCCTGGAGTAAGTCGCGGGCGTCCTACAATGAGCAGTTCTTC
TRBJ2-5 TRBV27 . . CAPGSRETQYF TGTGCCCCTGGGTCGCGAGAGACCCAGTACTTC
TRBJ2-4 TRBV4-1 . TRBD2 CASSQDGLAGGPKNIQYF TGCGCCAGCAGCCAAGACGGACTAGCGGGAGGGCCCAAAAACATTCAGTACTTC
TRBJ2-2 TRBV7-2 . . CASSPLGVGLRRELFF TGTGCCAGCAGCCCTCTGGGAGTAGGGCTCAGGAGGGAGCTGTTTTTT
TRBJ2-5 TRBV10-3 . . CAISESGRPQETQYF TGTGCCATCAGTGAGTCGGGCAGGCCCCAAGAGACCCAGTACTTC
TRBJ1-2 TRBV21-1 . . CASSRDSHLNTF TGTGCCAGCAGCAGGGACAGCCATCTTAACACCTTC
TRBJ2-7 TRBV28 . . CASESADSSYEQYF TGTGCCAGTGAATCCGCCGATAGTAGCTACGAGCAGTACTTC
TRBJ1-3 TRBV28 . . CASSSPFRVSGNTIYF TGTGCCAGCAGTTCCCCATTTCGGGTCTCTGGAAACACCATATATTTT
TRBJ2-2 TRBV2 . TRBD2 CASSGTSLTGELFF TGTGCCAGCAGTGGGACTAGTCTGACCGGGGAGCTGTTTTTT
TRBJ2-1 TRBV25-1 . TRBD2 CASGLAGGGNEQFF TGTGCCAGCGGGCTAGCGGGAGGGGGAAATGAGCAGTTCTTC
TRBJ1-4 TRBV7-8 . . CASSPPGRLNEKLFF TGTGCCAGCAGCCCTCCGGGACGGCTTAATGAAAAACTGTTTTTT
TRBJ2-2 TRBV5-4 . . CASSLDRTTNTGELFF TGTGCCAGCAGCTTGGATCGGACAACCAACACCGGGGAGCTGTTTTTT
TRBJ2-7 TRBV15 once . CATSPRPSSYEQYF TGTGCCACCAGCCCGCGTCCCAGCTCCTACGAGCAGTACTTC
TRBJ1-4 TRBV19 . TRBD1 CASRTTGVGEEKLFF TGTGCCAGTAGGACAACAGGGGTTGGAGAAGAAAAACTGTTTTTT
TRBJ1-2 TRBV5-1 . . CASSLIGDPLFNYGYTF TGCGCCAGCAGCTTGATCGGGGACCCTCTGTTTAACTATGGCTACACCTTC
TRBJ2-3 TRBV18 . . CASSRGGQEDTQYF TGTGCCAGCTCCAGGGGGGGACAGGAAGATACGCAGTATTTT
TRBJ2-1 TRBV27 . TRBD2 CASNRGLAGWNEQFF TGTGCCAGCAATCGGGGACTAGCGGGTTGGAATGAGCAGTTCTTC
TRBJ2-7 TRBV14 . TRBD1 CASSPHSGTGGSGQYF TGTGCCAGCAGCCCCCATTCTGGGACAGGGGGATCAGGGCAGTACTTC
TRBJ2-2 TRBV10-3 few . CAISALGGGSTGELFF TGTGCCATCAGTGCTCTTGGGGGCGGTTCGACCGGGGAGCTGTTTTTT
TRBJ1-2 TRBV19 . . CASSISEVRYGYTF TGTGCCAGTAGCATCTCCGAGGTTCGCTATGGCTACACCTTC
TRBJ2-5 TRBV7-9 . . CASSPKGGALQETQYF TGTGCCAGCAGCCCGAAGGGGGGGGCATTACAAGAGACCCAGTACTTC
TRBJ2-5 TRBV29-1 . . CSVVTLPTGTQYF TGCAGCGTTGTTACCCTCCCCACGGGGACCCAGTACTTC
TRBJ1-4 TRBV29-1 . . CSVAVQGTNEKLFF TGCAGCGTTGCGGTACAGGGAACTAATGAAAAACTGTTTTTT
TRBJ2-1 TRBV9 . TRBD2 CASSVAPLAGGNEQFF TGTGCCAGCAGCGTAGCCCCACTAGCGGGAGGTAATGAGCAGTTCTTC